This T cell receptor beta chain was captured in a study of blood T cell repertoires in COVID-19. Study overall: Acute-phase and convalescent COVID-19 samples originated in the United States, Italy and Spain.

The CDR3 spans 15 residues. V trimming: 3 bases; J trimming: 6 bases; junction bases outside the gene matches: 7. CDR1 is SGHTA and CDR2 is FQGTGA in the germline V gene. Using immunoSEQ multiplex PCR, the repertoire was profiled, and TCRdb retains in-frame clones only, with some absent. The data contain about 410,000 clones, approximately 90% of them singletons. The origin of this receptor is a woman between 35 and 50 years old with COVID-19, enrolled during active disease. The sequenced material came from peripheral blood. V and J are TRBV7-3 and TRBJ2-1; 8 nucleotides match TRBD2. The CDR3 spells CASSLYGRGANEQFF. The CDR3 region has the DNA TGTGCCAGCAGCTTGTACGGGAGGGGAGCCAATGAGCAGTTCTTC.